The sequence of this T cell receptor beta chain was determined in a study of siplizumab effects on memory and regulatory T cells. Study-wide results and limits: The apparent diversity of naive T cells exceeded that of memory cells, and naive T cells seemed to make a major contribution to the alloresponse.

Assay used: immunoSEQ multiplex PCR; TCRdb lists only in-frame clones, some missing. This sample has under 100,000 clones, with roughly 89% found just once. On this clone: Its target is unknown.

Germline-derived CDR1 and CDR2 are LNHNV and YYDKDF (reference sequence). V dropped 5 bases and J dropped 4; count of bases not matched to a gene: 8. CDR3 length equals 15 residues. Sequences were obtained from Tregs sorted from blood. This chain links TRBV15 with TRBJ2-3; 8 positions match TRBD2. The TCR was taken from a human donor in good health. CDR3 DNA: TGTGCCACCAGCCAACAACGTAGCGGGGCAGATACGCAGTATTTT. Translating it yields CATSQQRSGADTQYF.